Presented here are 25 T cell receptor beta chains from one specimen sequenced in a study of blood T cell repertoires in COVID-19 (dated by TCRdb to 2019 to 2021). The receptor library was made with the immunoSEQ multiplex PCR assay. The source is immuneACCESS, and TCRdb retained only in-frame sequences with V and J called. Part of the clones is not carried over; for the studies checked, unresolved V genes explain less than half of this, and the remainder is unexplained. This sample holds some 300,000 clones; about 90% were observed only once. More than 1% of the sample comes from the top ten. Sequencing used PBMCs or T cells enriched from blood (not recorded which). The origin of the receptors is a woman in her twenties or thirties who had recovered from COVID-19.

The V and J genes are TRBV11-2 and TRBJ1-2, with a tentative D call TRBD1 (6 bases). Trimming took 5 bases from V and 6 from J, leaving 19 bases between them. The CDR3 is 15 residues long. Germline CDR1 is SGHAT and CDR2 is FQNNGV. As DNA, the CDR3 is TGTGCCAGCAGCCCCCCCAACGAGGGGGTCGATGGCTACACCTTC. Residues: CASSPPNEGVDGYTF.

J is TRBJ1-6 and V is TRBV11-2, with TRBD1 matching over 9 bases. CDR3 length: 15 amino acids. The V gene end was trimmed by 6 bases and the J gene end by 10 bases; junction bases not matched to a gene: 10. Per the germline V gene, CDR1 is SGHAT and CDR2 is FQNNGV. The CDR3 coding sequence is TGTGCCAGCAGGTACCCCGGGACAGGGAGATCACCCCTCCACTTT. Translating gives CASRYPGTGRSPLHF. The full variable domain, in which reference TRBV11-2 and TRBJ1-6 provide the parts outside the CDR3, is EAGVAQSPRYKIIEKRQSVAFWCNPISGHATLYWYQQILGQGPKLLIQFQNNGVVDDSQLPKDRFSAERLKGVDSTLKIQPAKLEDSAVYLCASRYPGTGRSPLHFGNGTRLTVT.

This chain uses TRBV7-9 with TRBJ1-5; unclear D gene. Trimming cost V 6 bases and J 6 bases, with 9 bases left between them. This CDR3 has 12 residues. Per germline, CDR1 SEHNR and CDR2 FQNEAQ (reference sequence). In DNA form, the CDR3 reads TGTGCCAGCAGTTACGCGGGTCAGCCCCAGCATTTT. It specifies CASSYAGQPQHF. The full variable domain, completed using reference TRBV7-9 and TRBJ1-5, is DTGVSQNPRHKITKRGQNVTFRCDPISEHNRLYWYRQTLGQGPEFLTYFQNEAQLEKSRLLSDRFSAERPKGSFSTLEIQRTEQGDSAMYLCASSYAGQPQHFGDGTRLSIL.

This sequence joins TRBV27 and TRBJ2-3; 9 nucleotides align to TRBD1. The J segment lost 3 bases and the V segment lost 3 bases, leaving 4 bases of the junction unmatched. The CDR3 is made up of 15 amino acids. Germline-derived CDR1 and CDR2 are MNHEY and SMNVEV (reference sequence). CDR3: CASSLNRGHTDTQYF. The CDR3, as DNA: TGTGCCAGCAGTTTGAACAGGGGGCATACAGATACGCAGTATTTT.

This clone was seen only once. The chain recombines TRBV2 with TRBJ1-6, with 7 bases fitting TRBD1. V lost 3 bases and J lost 9; bases outside the gene matches: 5. Germline CDR1 SNHLY, CDR2 FYNNEI. CDR3 length: 14 residues. CDR3 sequence (DNA): TGTGCCAGCAGTGACCCGGGACAGCCTTCACCCCTCCACTTT. Protein product: CASSDPGQPSPLHF.

The rearrangement links TRBV24-1 to TRBJ2-5, with TRBD2 matching over 10 bases. The V gene end was trimmed by 7 bases and the J gene end by 0 bases; junction bases not matched to a gene: 7. Germline V lookup: CDR1 KGHDR, CDR2 SFDVKD. The CDR3 contains 16 residues. CDR3 sequence: CATSKNSGGNQETQYF. In DNA form, the CDR3 reads TGTGCCACCAGCAAGAATAGCGGGGGGAACCAAGAGACCCAGTACTTC.

V is TRBV11-2 and J is TRBJ1-2; D not certain. Germline CDR1 SGHAT, CDR2 FQNNGV. The CDR3 spans 15 residues. The ends were cut back, 5 bases at V and 7 bases at J, with 20 bases in the middle. For the CDR3, the DNA is TGTGCCAGCAGCCATCCCGGGAGTTTTATAGGTGGCTACACCTTC. Its protein is CASSHPGSFIGGYTF. Together with reference TRBV11-2 and TRBJ1-2, the CDR3 gives the full variable domain: EAGVAQSPRYKIIEKRQSVAFWCNPISGHATLYWYQQILGQGPKLLIQFQNNGVVDDSQLPKDRFSAERLKGVDSTLKIQPAKLEDSAVYLCASSHPGSFIGGYTFGSGTRLTVV.

The chain joins TRBV24-1 to TRBJ2-2, with a possible D match to TRBD2 (6 bases). Germline values: CDR1 KGHDR, CDR2 SFDVKD. Deletions cut 5 bases from V and 5 bases from J, with 14 bases between. CDR3 size: 15 residues. Here the CDR3 reads CATSVQGGGTGELFF. DNA for the CDR3: TGTGCCACCAGTGTCCAGGGAGGAGGGACCGGGGAGCTGTTTTTT.

This chain uses TRBV19 with TRBJ1-1; tentative D call: TRBD1 (6 bases). The germline V and J ends were trimmed by 10 bases and 2 bases, with 20 bases remaining between them. The CDR3 is 15 residues long. Germline lookup yields CDR1 LNHDA and CDR2 SQIVND (reference sequence). The CDR3 is CATQNSQGPNTEAFF. Written as DNA, the CDR3 is TGTGCCACACAAAATTCACAGGGACCCAACACTGAAGCTTTCTTT. The variable domain in full, with the rest retrieved from reference TRBV19 and TRBJ1-1, is DGGITQSPKYLFRKEGQNVTLSCEQNLNHDAMYWYRQDPGQGLRLIYYSQIVNDFQKGDIAEGYSVSREKKESFPLTVTSAQKNPTAFYLCATQNSQGPNTEAFFGQGTRLTVV.

V is TRBV7-9 and J is TRBJ1-4; a weak D match, TRBD1 (6 bases). The CDR3 runs 16 residues. CDR1 and CDR2 (germline): SEHNR, FQNEAQ (reference sequence). Trimming shortened V by 1 base and J by 0 bases, and 9 bases separated the two germline ends. CDR3 sequence (DNA): TGTGCCAGCAGCTTAGGCGGGGGCGCAACTAATGAAAAACTGTTTTTT. Amino acid sequence: CASSLGGGATNEKLFF.

The chain is built from TRBV2 and TRBJ1-1, with 7 nucleotides matching TRBD1. Germline V gives CDR1 SNHLY, CDR2 FYNNEI. The junction had 3 bases not matched to a gene; V was cut back by 5 bases and J by 0 bases. The CDR3 sequence is 14 residues long. DNA for the CDR3: TGTGCCAGCAGTCGGGACAGCATGAACACTGAAGCTTTCTTT. Encoded protein: CASSRDSMNTEAFF.

The V and J genes are TRBV5-8 and TRBJ1-5; possibly TRBD1 for D (5 bases). V lost 3 bases to trimming and J lost 5 bases, with 12 bases between them. Germline V gives CDR1 SGHTS, CDR2 YDEGEE. This CDR3 spans 14 amino acids. CDR3 protein: CASSSRGGDQPQHF. The CDR3 DNA is TGTGCCAGCAGCTCGCGGGGGGGTGATCAGCCCCAGCATTTT.

The rearrangement joins TRBV3-1 (or the pseudogene TRBV3-2) to TRBJ2-3, with 14 bases fitting TRBD2. V shed 4 bases, J shed 5 bases, and the junction held 8 bases outside the gene matches. CDR3 size: 17 residues. Germline values: CDR1 LGHDT, CDR2 YNNKEL (reference sequence). CDR3 nucleotide sequence: TGTGCCAGCAGCCCTCGACTAGCGGGGGGGCGATTAGATACGCAGTATTTT. This sequence encodes CASSPRLAGGRLDTQYF.

V is TRBV12-3 or TRBV12-4 and J is TRBJ1-2; TRBD1 is a possible D gene (6 bases). Deletions cut 4 bases from V and 6 bases from J, with 9 bases between. CDR3 length: 12 residues. This chain's CDR3 is CASSSGVHGYTF. Here the CDR3 DNA reads TGTGCCAGCAGTTCAGGGGTGCATGGCTACACCTTC.

V and J are TRBV27 and TRBJ1-5; tentatively, D is TRBD1 (6 bases). Per germline, CDR1 MNHEY and CDR2 SMNVEV (reference sequence). Trimming left V 0 bases short and J 2 bases short, with 8 bases between. The CDR3 is 15 amino acids. CDR3 sequence: CASSLSSGGNQPQHF. CDR3 sequence (DNA): TGTGCCAGCAGTTTATCTTCAGGGGGCAATCAGCCCCAGCATTTT.

The chain couples TRBV5-4 to TRBJ1-1, with a weak D call TRBD1 (5 bases). Trimming pared 5 bases from V and 1 base from J, leaving 12 bases between. This CDR3 comprises 14 residues. Germline loops: CDR1 SGHNT, CDR2 YYREEE (reference sequence). This CDR3 is CASRSGHPNTEAFF. The CDR3 DNA reads as TGTGCCAGCAGATCTGGACACCCGAACACTGAAGCTTTCTTT. Full variable domain (rest looked up from reference TRBV5-4 and TRBJ1-1): ETGVTQSPTHLIKTRGQQVTLRCSSQSGHNTVSWYQQALGQGPQFIFQYYREEENGRGNFPPRFSGLQFPNYSSELNVNALELDDSALYLCASRSGHPNTEAFFGQGTRLTVV.

V usage is TRBV9 and J usage is TRBJ1-1; 7 positions match TRBD1. The CDR3 is 15 amino acids. V lost 2 bases and J lost 1; bases outside the gene matches: 5. Germline V gene lookup returns CDR1 SGDLS and CDR2 YYNGEE. In nucleotides, the CDR3 is TGTGCCAGCAGCGTGACAGGGCGGGGGAACACTGAAGCTTTCTTT. It encodes CASSVTGRGNTEAFF.

This chain links TRBV19 with TRBJ1-5; D ambiguous. This CDR3 has 15 amino acids. Per the germline V gene, CDR1 is LNHDA and CDR2 is SQIVND (reference sequence). Trimming shortened V by 7 bases and J by 7 bases, and 20 bases separated the two germline ends. The CDR3 DNA reads TGTGCCAGTAAAGAGGGAAGCCCGATCATCCAGCCCCAGCATTTT. Amino acid sequence: CASKEGSPIIQPQHF.

The rearrangement links TRBV29-1 to TRBJ1-3; possibly TRBD1 for D (5 bases). Looked up from germline, CDR1 is SQVTM and CDR2 is ANQGSEA. This CDR3 comprises 13 residues. V lost 3 bases to trimming and J lost 6 bases, with 12 bases between them. As DNA, the CDR3 is TGCAGCGTTGAGTCTCAGGGCGTAAACACCATATATTTT. Translation gives CSVESQGVNTIYF.

The chain is built from TRBV3-1 (or the pseudogene TRBV3-2) and TRBJ2-3, with TRBD2 identical over 8 bases. This CDR3 spans 16 amino acids. In germline, CDR1 is LGHDT, CDR2 YNNKEL (reference sequence). V shed 0 bases and J 4 bases; nucleotides not matched to a gene: 6. CDR3 region: CASSQDRGGWSDTQYF. In nucleotides, the CDR3 is TGTGCCAGCAGCCAAGATCGGGGGGGATGGTCAGATACGCAGTATTTT.

This sequence joins TRBV29-1 and TRBJ1-1; 10 nucleotides line up with TRBD1. The germline CDR1 and CDR2 sequences are SQVTM and ANQGSEA. V dropped 6 bases and J dropped 6; count of bases not matched to a gene: 10. This CDR3 has 14 residues. The CDR3 DNA sequence: TGCAGCGTGGGGGACAGGGGTTATGGCGCTGAAGCTTTCTTT. This encodes CSVGDRGYGAEAFF. Supplemented by reference TRBV29-1 and TRBJ1-1, the full variable domain reads SAVISQKPSRDICQRGTSLTIQCQVDSQVTMMFWYRQQPGQSLTLIATANQGSEATYESGFVIDKFPISRPNLTFSTLTVSNMSPEDSSIYLCSVGDRGYGAEAFFGQGTRLTVV.

V is TRBV19 and J is TRBJ2-7, with 10 bases lining up with TRBD1. The CDR3 covers 14 residues. Germline V gene sequence: CDR1 LNHDA, CDR2 SQIVND (reference sequence). The junction had 6 bases not matched to a gene; V was cut back by 5 bases and J by 5 bases. The chain's CDR3 is CASSSGQGDHEQYF. The DNA for the CDR3 is TGTGCCAGTAGTTCCGGACAGGGGGACCACGAGCAGTACTTC.

The chain has TRBV29-1 and TRBJ2-5; 7 bases fit TRBD1. Germline V lookup: CDR1 SQVTM, CDR2 ANQGSEA. Unmatched junction bases numbered 3, after V lost 0 bases and J lost 2 bases. The CDR3 has 14 residues. CDR3 in amino acids: CSVEDGTAQETQYF. For the CDR3, the DNA is TGCAGCGTTGAAGACGGGACAGCACAAGAGACCCAGTACTTC.

The chain joins TRBV27 to TRBJ2-3, with 9 positions matching TRBD1. The CDR3 runs 15 residues. Looked up from germline, CDR1 is MNHEY and CDR2 is SMNVEV (reference sequence). Trimming cost V 4 bases and J 3 bases; bases outside gene matches: 5. The CDR3 reads CASSSPGQGTDTQYF. In nucleotides, the CDR3 is TGTGCCAGCAGTTCTCCGGGACAGGGTACAGATACGCAGTATTTT.

The rearrangement uses TRBV7-6 and TRBJ2-2, with D perhaps TRBD2 (7 bases). V lost 0 bases, J lost 5 bases, and 19 bases lay in between. Germline CDR1 reads SGHVS; CDR2 reads FNYEAQ. The CDR3 totals 18 residues. The CDR3 is CASSLAPWGGARTGELFF. The DNA of the CDR3 is TGTGCCAGCAGCTTAGCTCCCTGGGGGGGGGCGAGGACCGGGGAGCTGTTTTTT.